This TCR beta chain is drawn from a study of graft-versus-host responses after intestinal transplantation. Study-wide background: Uniformly, recipients were administered anti-thymocyte globulin induction with subsequent tacrolimus and steroids for about 3 years. Broader study findings: Ileal or blood samples showed some GvH clones first, and such clones were also found in recipient marrow.

Concerning this clone: Its antigen is unknown.

Libraries were prepared by immunoSEQ multiplex PCR; TCRdb keeps only in-frame clonotypes and omits some of them. This sample carries approximately 89,000 clones, more than 80% of them seen once, and the ten largest clones take about 16%. V shed 0 bases and J shed 7 bases, with 8 bases lying between them. The CDR3 runs 13 residues. Per germline, CDR1 SGHDT and CDR2 YYEEEE. This clonotype originated in a human patient who received an intestinal transplant, so some T cells may come from the graft donor. This sequence joins TRBV5-6 and TRBJ1-5, with D tentatively TRBD1 (5 bases). The source was PBMCs, collected 450 to 480 days after intestinal transplant. The CDR3 region has the DNA TGTGCCAGCAGCTTGGGAGGGACCCAGCCCCAGCATTTT. This sequence encodes CASSLGGTQPQHF.